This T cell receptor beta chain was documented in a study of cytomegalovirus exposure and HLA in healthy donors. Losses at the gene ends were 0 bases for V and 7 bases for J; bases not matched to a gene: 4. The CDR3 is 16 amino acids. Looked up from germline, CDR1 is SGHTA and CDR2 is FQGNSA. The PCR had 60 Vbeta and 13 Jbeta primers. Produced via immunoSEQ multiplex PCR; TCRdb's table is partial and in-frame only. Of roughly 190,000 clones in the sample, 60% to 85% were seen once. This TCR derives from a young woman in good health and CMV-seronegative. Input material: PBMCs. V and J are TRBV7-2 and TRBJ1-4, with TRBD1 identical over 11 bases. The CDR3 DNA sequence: TGTGCCAGCAGCTTAGCTTTCGGACAGGGGGCTGAAAAACTGTTTTTT. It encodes CASSLAFGQGAEKLFF.